Listed below are T cell receptor beta chains from one sample, sequenced in a study of cytomegalovirus exposure and HLA in healthy donors. Generated by immunoSEQ multiplex PCR, the TCRdb table keeps only in-frame clones and is missing some. In the table there are roughly 79,000 clones, 85% to 95% of which are singletons. The sequenced sample was PBMCs. The receptors originated from a man aged 18 to 30 in good health and CMV-seronegative. Both conserved end residues are part of each CDR3. The D gene is left open where the match is weak. Rows give clone size only sometimes, using once, few, many, or a class for an expanded clone.

TRBV7-9	TRBJ2-3	TRBD1	.	TGTGCCAGCAGCAGTAACAGGGGCCGCATAGATACGCAGTATTTT	CASSSNRGRIDTQYF
TRBV25-1	TRBJ2-7	TRBD1	once	TGTGCCAGCAGAAAGACAGGGGGCCCCGTGATCGAGCAGTACTTC	CASRKTGGPVIEQYF
TRBV27	TRBJ1-1	.	few	TGTGCCAGCAGCAAGGGACACGAAGCTTTCTTT	CASSKGHEAFF
TRBV4-2	TRBJ2-1	TRBD2	.	TGTGCCAGCAGCCAAGATAGCGGGGGGCAATACAATGAGCAGTTCTTC	CASSQDSGGQYNEQFF
TRBV11-3	TRBJ2-7	TRBD1	once	TGTGCCAGCAGCTGGAGACAGGGCTACGAGCAGTACTTC	CASSWRQGYEQYF
TRBV10-3	TRBJ1-6	.	few	TGTGCCATCAGTGTTATGGGAGGGGACGGTAATTCACCCCTCCACTTT	CAISVMGGDGNSPLHF
TRBV6-6	TRBJ1-5	.	.	TGTGCCAGCCGTAGAAATCAGCCCCAGCATTTT	CASRRNQPQHF
TRBV7-8	TRBJ1-1	TRBD1	.	TGTGCCAGCAGCTTAGGGACAGGGGTAATGAACACTGAAGCTTTCTTT	CASSLGTGVMNTEAFF
TRBV19	TRBJ2-1	.	.	TGTGCCAGTGGACCTAGCAGCAATGAGCAGTTCTTC	CASGPSSNEQFF
TRBV6-4	TRBJ2-1	TRBD2	.	TGTGCCAGCAGTGAGCGGGAGAGCTCCTACAATGAGCAGTTCTTC	CASSERESSYNEQFF
TRBV7-9	TRBJ1-2	.	.	TGTGCCAGCAGCTTAGAGGGTGGGGCAGGCTACACCTTC	CASSLEGGAGYTF
TRBV6-5	TRBJ1-2	TRBD1	.	TGTGCCAGCAGTTACGACAGGGGCAGCTATGGCTACACCTTC	CASSYDRGSYGYTF
TRBV13	TRBJ1-1	.	few	TGTGCCAGCAGCCCTCCAGGGTATCCAGCTGAAGCTTTCTTT	CASSPPGYPAEAFF
TRBV14	TRBJ2-7	TRBD1	.	TGTGCCAGCAGCCAAGATGGGACAGTCGAGCAGTACTTC	CASSQDGTVEQYF
TRBV30	TRBJ1-1	TRBD1	.	TGTGCCTGGAGTTCAAAACAGGGGTCTGAAGCTTTCTTT	CAWSSKQGSEAFF
TRBV10-2	TRBJ1-1	TRBD1	.	TGCGCCAGCGGGGGACAGGGAAGCCAGAACACTGAAGCTTTCTTT	CASGGQGSQNTEAFF
TRBV6-6	TRBJ2-3	.	.	TGTGCCAGCACTTACGCGGGGATTACTAGCACAGATACGCAGTATTTT	CASTYAGITSTDTQYF
TRBV4-1	TRBJ2-1	TRBD1	.	TGCGCCAGCAGCCCCCAGGGGGCCGATTATGCTTGGAATGAGCAGTTCTTC	CASSPQGADYAWNEQFF
TRBV5-6	TRBJ2-7	.	.	TGTGCCAGCACCGAACCCCCCGGGGGCTCCTACGAGCAGTACTTC	CASTEPPGGSYEQYF
TRBV5-4	TRBJ1-1	.	.	TGTGCCAGCAGTCGGTCAGGGGTGAACACTGAAGCTTTCTTT	CASSRSGVNTEAFF
TRBV7-9	TRBJ2-7	TRBD1	.	TGTGCCAGCAGCTTAGAGACAGGGGGACCCTACGAGCAGTACTTC	CASSLETGGPYEQYF
TRBV27	TRBJ2-6	TRBD1	.	TGTGCCAGCAGCCGGCGGACAGGCGGCTCTGGGGCCAACGTCCTGACTTTC	CASSRRTGGSGANVLTF
TRBV6-5	TRBJ1-2	TRBD1	once	TGTGCCAGCAGCCCAGACAGGGTGAGAGGCTACACCTTC	CASSPDRVRGYTF
TRBV11-3	TRBJ1-3	.	.	TGTGCCAGCTCGGCGGAGATCTCTGGAAACACCATATATTTT	CASSAEISGNTIYF
TRBV27	TRBJ1-6	TRBD1	.	TGTGCCAGCAGTGAGACAGGGAAGCGATCACCCCTCCACTTT	CASSETGKRSPLHF
TRBV6-5	TRBJ1-1	TRBD1	.	TGTGCCAGCGGTCGACAGGGAACGGACACTGAAGCTTTCTTT	CASGRQGTDTEAFF
TRBV18	TRBJ2-5	.	.	TGTGCCAGCTCACCACCGGTAGTTACGGAGACCCAGTACTTC	CASSPPVVTETQYF
TRBV7-9	TRBJ1-1	.	.	TGTGCCAGCAGCTTTCAGGGGTTGGACACTGAAGCTTTCTTT	CASSFQGLDTEAFF
TRBV29-1	TRBJ2-3	.	.	TGCAGCGTTGATCCAGGGCCAGATACGCAGTATTTT	CSVDPGPDTQYF
TRBV18	TRBJ2-2	TRBD2	.	TGTGCCAGCTCACCGGGGACTAGCGGGGGAGCCGGGGAGCTGTTTTTT	CASSPGTSGGAGELFF
TRBV27	TRBJ2-5	TRBD2	.	TGTGCCAGCAGTCCACTAGCGGGGGGGGAGACCCAGTACTTC	CASSPLAGGETQYF
TRBV30	TRBJ2-3	.	.	TGTGCCTGGAGTGTACTTTTGGGGAGGGATACGCAGTATTTT	CAWSVLLGRDTQYF
TRBV19	TRBJ1-2	TRBD1	.	TGTGCCAGTAGTTCCCCGGGACAGGGTACTCTTCAAGCTAACTATGGCTACACCTTC	CASSSPGQGTLQANYGYTF
TRBV28	TRBJ2-1	TRBD1	.	TGTGCCAGCAGTTTATGGACCGGGACAGGGGGTTTAGGGCAGTTCTTC	CASSLWTGTGGLGQFF
TRBV21-1	TRBJ1-1	.	.	TGTGCCAGCAGCCCGACAGGGTACCACACTGAAGCTTTCTTT	CASSPTGYHTEAFF
TRBV5-5	TRBJ1-1	.	.	TGTGCCAGCAGGTCCCAGGGGTGGAAGGACACTGAAGCTTTCTTT	CASRSQGWKDTEAFF
TRBV18	TRBJ1-1	TRBD1	.	TGTGCCAGCTCACCACCGACAGGGTACACTGAAGCTTTCTTT	CASSPPTGYTEAFF
TRBV5-1	TRBJ2-3	.	.	TGCGCCAGCAGCTTGGGACAGTCTTACACAGATACGCAGTATTTT	CASSLGQSYTDTQYF
TRBV5-8	TRBJ1-5	.	.	TGTGCCAGCAGCTTTGGTCTGCGGCAGCCCCAGCATTTT	CASSFGLRQPQHF
TRBV9	TRBJ2-3	TRBD1	.	TGTGCCAGCAGCGTAGGACAGGGCGTCACAGATACGCAGTATTTT	CASSVGQGVTDTQYF
TRBV2	TRBJ1-2	.	.	TGTGCCAGCAGTGTGGCGACCGGGTTCGTCGCCTTC	CASSVATGFVAF
TRBV30	TRBJ1-1	TRBD1	once	TGTGCCTGGAGGAGACAGGGACCGAACACTGAAGCTTTCTTT	CAWRRQGPNTEAFF
TRBV11-3	TRBJ2-1	TRBD2	.	TGTGCCAGCAGCTCCGGACTAGCGGGGTACAATGAGCAGTTCTTC	CASSSGLAGYNEQFF
TRBV7-2	TRBJ2-2	TRBD1	.	TGTGCCAGCAGCCTACAGGGGGGAAGGAACACCGGGGAGCTGTTTTTT	CASSLQGGRNTGELFF
TRBV10-3	TRBJ1-1	TRBD1	once	TGTGCCATCAGTGAAAACAACAGGGGCGCGAACACTGAAGCTTTCTTT	CAISENNRGANTEAFF